This T cell receptor (beta chain) was recovered during a study of T cell repertoires in cytomegalovirus infection. Findings of the study overall: CMV-specific TCR beta clonotypes restricted by HLA-C were the ones dominating the ex vivo response.

Regarding this clonotype: Its specificity is unknown.

TCRdb re-derived calls from the reads in MiXCR, one entry per CDR3 protein. The sample lists some 70,000 distinct CDR3 sequences, under 25% occurring once. The length of the CDR3 is 14 residues. V lost 3 bases to trimming and J lost 1 base, with 9 bases between them. Germline V gene sequence: CDR1 WSHSY, CDR2 SAAADI. The sample was PBMCs, sequenced either directly or after in vitro stimulation (not recorded which). The clonotype comes from a human donor in good health (CMV status not recorded). Some clones in this sample may be carry-over from other donors' samples. J is TRBJ1-1 and V is TRBV10-2; tentatively, D is TRBD1 (6 bases). The CDR3 region is CASSDDRRNTEAFF. For the CDR3, the DNA is TGCGCCAGCAGTGATGACAGGAGGAACACTGAAGCTTTCTTT.